The rows below give T cell receptor beta chains drawn from one sample of a study of shared clonotypes between healthy human individuals. Some clones are missing from TCRdb's copy, which holds only in-frame ones; the method was immunoSEQ multiplex PCR. The sample lists over a million clones, approximately 98.5% occurring once. What was sequenced was naive CD4+ T cells sorted from blood. The receptors stem from a man aged 25 to 40 in good health. Each CDR3 is given with its conserved first and last residue. The D gene is left open where the match is weak. Expanded clones get a size class; other rows say once, few or many, or leave the size out.

>TRBJ2-7|TRBV29-1|.|.
TGCAGCGCCTCCGGGACAAGGGCGGGGGTCAACGAGCAGTACTTC
CSASGTRAGVNEQYF
>TRBJ1-1|TRBV5-1|.|.
TGCGCCAGCAGCTTGGCCAGCCTGAACACTGAAGCTTTCTTT
CASSLASLNTEAFF
>TRBJ1-1|TRBV18|once|.
TGTGCCAGCTCATCGAAGGCAGAGAACACTGAAGCTTTCTTT
CASSSKAENTEAFF
>TRBJ2-1|TRBV11-3|.|.
TGTGCCAGCAGCCCCTCCGGGTGGGGACAAAGAATGGATGAGCAGTTCTTC
CASSPSGWGQRMDEQFF
>TRBJ2-1|TRBV6-4|.|.
TGTGCCAGCAGTACGGCAAACCAGGGGTTTTCCTACAATGAGCAGTTCTTC
CASSTANQGFSYNEQFF
>TRBJ2-6|TRBV5-4|.|.
TGTGCCAGCAGCTTCCAGAGAGTCTACCGCACCTCTGGGGCCAACGTCCTGACTTTC
CASSFQRVYRTSGANVLTF
>TRBJ2-3|TRBV11-2|.|TRBD2
TGTGCCAGCAGCCCGCGGCCGGGACTAGTTAGCACAGATACGCAGTATTTT
CASSPRPGLVSTDTQYF
>TRBJ2-2|TRBV7-8|.|.
TGTGCCAGCAGCCCAAGGGGCACCGGGGAGCTGTTTTTT
CASSPRGTGELFF
>TRBJ2-1|TRBV6-5|once|.
TGTGCCAGCAGTTACACCATGTCCTACAATGAGCAGTTCTTC
CASSYTMSYNEQFF
>TRBJ2-7|TRBV11-2|.|TRBD2
TGTGCCAGCAGCTACCGGACTAGCCCCCTCGAGCAGTACTTC
CASSYRTSPLEQYF
>TRBJ1-2|TRBV15|.|.
TGTGCCACCAGCAGAGCCGGACAGACGTATGGCTACACCTTC
CATSRAGQTYGYTF
>TRBJ2-7|TRBV29-1|.|.
TGCAGCGTTCGAGTCGGGGTCCACGAGCAGTACTTC
CSVRVGVHEQYF
>TRBJ2-1|TRBV5-1|.|.
TGCGCCAGCAGCCCGGGACTTAAGCTGCGGGGCACTATCGATGAGCAGTTCTTC
CASSPGLKLRGTIDEQFF
>TRBJ1-2|TRBV7-9|once|.
TGTGCCAGCAGCTCGACCGAGCGGTATGGCTACACCTTC
CASSSTERYGYTF
>TRBJ2-3|TRBV5-1|.|TRBD2
TGCGCCAGCAGCTTGGACGGGACTAGCGCCACAGATACGCAGTATTTT
CASSLDGTSATDTQYF
>TRBJ2-7|TRBV4-2|.|TRBD2
TGTGCCAGCAGCCAACTAGCGGGAGATGGTTACGAGCAGTACTTC
CASSQLAGDGYEQYF
>TRBJ2-3|TRBV5-1|.|.
TGCGCCAGCAGCTTGGCAGTAAGCACAGATACGCAGTATTTT
CASSLAVSTDTQYF
>TRBJ2-7|TRBV9|.|TRBD1
TGTGCCAGCAGCACGACGGGACAGTCCTACGAGCAGTACTTC
CASSTTGQSYEQYF
>TRBJ1-5|TRBV7-2|.|.
TGTGCCAGCAGCTTGGGCAGATATCAGCCCCAGCATTTT
CASSLGRYQPQHF
>TRBJ2-2|TRBV11-3|.|.
TGTGCCAGCAGCTTACGACCGGGAGCAATCACCGGGGAGCTGTTTTTT
CASSLRPGAITGELFF
>TRBJ2-1|TRBV18|.|TRBD2
TGTGCCAGCTCACCCCTCGGGGGGAATGAGCAGTTCTTC
CASSPLGGNEQFF
>TRBJ2-3|TRBV5-1|.|TRBD1
TGCGCCAGCAGCCCTCCGACAGGGGGCGCAGGAGATACGCAGTATTTT
CASSPPTGGAGDTQYF
>TRBJ2-6|TRBV6-6|.|.
TGTGCCAGCAGTTACGGGGCTACTGGGGCCAACGTCCTGACTTTC
CASSYGATGANVLTF
>TRBJ1-5|TRBV10-3|.|TRBD1
TGTGCCTCCTCGGGACAGGGGGGGAATCAGCCCCAGCATTTT
CASSGQGGNQPQHF
>TRBJ2-4|TRBV5-3|.|.
TGTGCCAGTTCTCCTGGGTTCGCCAAAAACATTCAGTACTTC
CASSPGFAKNIQYF
>TRBJ2-3|TRBV5-4|once|TRBD1
TGTGCCAGCGGACAAGAGGGACAGCTAAGCACAGATACGCAGTATTTT
CASGQEGQLSTDTQYF
>TRBJ1-1|TRBV6-5|.|.
TGTGCCAGCAGTTGGCTCAGCCAAGGAAACACTGAAGCTTTCTTT
CASSWLSQGNTEAFF
>TRBJ2-7|TRBV15|.|.
TGTGCCACCAGCAGAGGCGGTAACTCCTACGAGCAGTACTTC
CATSRGGNSYEQYF
>TRBJ2-7|TRBV25-1|.|.
TGTGCCAGCAGTGAATTAAACGAGCAGTACTTC
CASSELNEQYF
>TRBJ2-5|TRBV7-3|.|.
TGTGCCAGCAGCTTATCGTCCGGGCTGACCCAGTACTTC
CASSLSSGLTQYF
>TRBJ1-2|TRBV7-6|.|TRBD1
TGTGCCAGCAGCGGAGGACAGGGGGAGGTCTATGGCTACACCTTC
CASSGGQGEVYGYTF
>TRBJ1-4|TRBV28|.|TRBD1
TGTGCCAGCAGTTTAACAGGGGGCAATGAAAAACTGTTTTTT
CASSLTGGNEKLFF
>TRBJ1-5|TRBV5-1|.|.
TGCGCCAGCAGCTTGGTGGCGCAGGTCCATCAGCCCCAGCATTTT
CASSLVAQVHQPQHF
>TRBJ2-1|TRBV4-1|.|.
TGCGCCAGCAGCCAAGATCAAGGGCTGAGCTCCTACAATGAGCAGTTCTTC
CASSQDQGLSSYNEQFF
>TRBJ2-1|TRBV9|.|.
TGTGCCAGCAGCGAGGGCTCAATCTGGCCGGGTAATGAGCAGTTCTTC
CASSEGSIWPGNEQFF
>TRBJ1-2|TRBV5-6|.|.
TGTGCCAGCAGCTTCATAGACGGGAACTATGGCTACACCTTC
CASSFIDGNYGYTF
>TRBJ1-1|TRBV5-1|.|TRBD1
TGCGCCAGCAGCTGGTCGACAGGGGTGAACACTGAAGCTTTCTTT
CASSWSTGVNTEAFF
>TRBJ2-3|TRBV9|.|.
TGTGCCAGCAGCCTAACGGGACAAATCACAGATACGCAGTATTTT
CASSLTGQITDTQYF
>TRBJ2-5|TRBV11-2|.|TRBD1
TGTGCCAGCAGCTTAGTCATGGGACAGGGGGGGGCCCAGTACTTC
CASSLVMGQGGAQYF
>TRBJ2-1|TRBV20-1|.|.
TGCAGTGCTAGAAGAAGGGATGAGCAGTTCTTC
CSARRRDEQFF
>TRBJ1-3|TRBV5-1|.|.
TGCGCCAGCAGCTTGGCGGGGGCTGCTGGAAACACCATATATTTT
CASSLAGAAGNTIYF
>TRBJ2-1|TRBV30|.|.
TGTGCCTGGAGTTTAAGAGGATGGGAGCAGTTCTTC
CAWSLRGWEQFF
>TRBJ2-7|TRBV5-8|.|.
TGTGCCAGCACCCAGGGACTCTACGCCTACGAGCAGTACTTC
CASTQGLYAYEQYF
>TRBJ2-3|TRBV28|.|TRBD2
TGTGCCAGCAGTTTTTTTTCCGGGGGGGATACGCAGTATTTT
CASSFFSGGDTQYF